This TCR beta chain was found in a study of cytomegalovirus exposure and HLA in healthy donors. To note about this clone: What it recognizes is unknown. This CDR3 is also generated by other DNA sequences in the sample.

TCRdb keeps only in-frame clones here, not all; method: immunoSEQ multiplex PCR. This table holds about 150,000 clones, 86% found once. The CDR3 sequence is 13 residues long. Per germline, CDR1 KGHSH and CDR2 LQKENI. The trim removed 6 bases at V and 1 base at J, leaving 3 bases unmatched. General study points: In vitro confirmation showed three CMV-associated chains to be CMV antigen specific. Most TCR sequences proved rare, with some public TCRs found in many donors.

Donors were drawn from the approximately 120-subject validation cohort, separate from the approximately 620-subject first cohort. Sequencing was performed on PBMCs. The chain recombines TRBV18 with TRBJ2-7; 7 nucleotides agree with TRBD1. This TCR was sampled from a man aged 18 to 30 in good health and CMV-seropositive. Here the CDR3 reads CASSPTGSYEQYF. CDR3 nucleotides: TGTGCCAGCTCCCCGACAGGGTCCTACGAGCAGTACTTC.